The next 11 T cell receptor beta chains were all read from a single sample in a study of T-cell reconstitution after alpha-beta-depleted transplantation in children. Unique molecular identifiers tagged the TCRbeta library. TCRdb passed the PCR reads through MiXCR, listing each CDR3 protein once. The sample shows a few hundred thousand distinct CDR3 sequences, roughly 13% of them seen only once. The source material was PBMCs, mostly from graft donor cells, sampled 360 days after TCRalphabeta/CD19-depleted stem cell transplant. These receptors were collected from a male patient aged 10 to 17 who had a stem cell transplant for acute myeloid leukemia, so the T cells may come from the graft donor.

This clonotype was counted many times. The CDR3 nucleotides are TGTGCCAGCAGTTTAGGATGGGCGCCCAACACTGAAGCTTTCTTT. This sequence encodes CASSLGWAPNTEAFF. The gene calls are TRBV28 and TRBJ1-1; no firm D call. The germline gives CDR1 MDHEN, CDR2 SYDVKM. The ends were cut back, 2 bases at V and 2 bases at J, with 12 bases in the middle. The CDR3 consists of 15 residues.

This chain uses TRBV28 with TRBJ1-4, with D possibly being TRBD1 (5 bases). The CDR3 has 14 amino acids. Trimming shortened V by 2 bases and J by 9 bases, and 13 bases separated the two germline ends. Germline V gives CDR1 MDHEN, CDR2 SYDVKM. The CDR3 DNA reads TGTGCCAGCAGTTTAAGACAGCCTCAGAAAAAACTGTTTTTT. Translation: CASSLRQPQKKLFF.

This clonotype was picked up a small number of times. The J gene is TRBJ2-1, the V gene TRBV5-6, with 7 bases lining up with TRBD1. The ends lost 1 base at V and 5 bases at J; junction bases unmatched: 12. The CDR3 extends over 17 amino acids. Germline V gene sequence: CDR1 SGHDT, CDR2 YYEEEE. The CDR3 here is CASSLRGGVGGHNEQFF. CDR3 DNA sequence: TGTGCCAGCAGCTTGAGGGGTGGAGTAGGGGGCCACAATGAGCAGTTCTTC.

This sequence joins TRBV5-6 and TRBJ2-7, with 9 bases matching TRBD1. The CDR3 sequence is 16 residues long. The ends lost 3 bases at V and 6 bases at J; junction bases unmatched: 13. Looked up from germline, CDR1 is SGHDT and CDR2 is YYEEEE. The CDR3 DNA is TGTGCCAGCAGCTCTATTACACCGGGACAGGGCGGCGAGCAGTACTTC. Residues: CASSSITPGQGGEQYF.

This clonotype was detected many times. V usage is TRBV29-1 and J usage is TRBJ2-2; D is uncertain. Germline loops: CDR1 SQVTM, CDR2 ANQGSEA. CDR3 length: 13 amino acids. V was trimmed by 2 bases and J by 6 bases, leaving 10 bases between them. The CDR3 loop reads CSVEREGPGELFF. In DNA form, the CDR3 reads TGCAGCGTTGAAAGGGAAGGTCCCGGGGAGCTGTTTTTT.

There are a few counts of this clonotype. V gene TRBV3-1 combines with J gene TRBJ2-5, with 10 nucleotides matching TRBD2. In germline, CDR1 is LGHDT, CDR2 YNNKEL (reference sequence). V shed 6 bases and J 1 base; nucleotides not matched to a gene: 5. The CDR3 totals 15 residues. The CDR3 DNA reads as TGTGCCAGCAGGTGGACTAGCGGCCTCCAAGAGACCCAGTACTTC. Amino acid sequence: CASRWTSGLQETQYF.

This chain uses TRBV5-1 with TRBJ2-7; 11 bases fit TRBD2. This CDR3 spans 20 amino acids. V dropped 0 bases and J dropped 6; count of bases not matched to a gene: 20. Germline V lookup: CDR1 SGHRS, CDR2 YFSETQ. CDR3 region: CASSLGILAGGLHRPFEQYF. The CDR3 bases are TGCGCCAGCAGCTTGGGAATCCTAGCGGGAGGTCTCCACCGCCCCTTCGAGCAGTACTTC.

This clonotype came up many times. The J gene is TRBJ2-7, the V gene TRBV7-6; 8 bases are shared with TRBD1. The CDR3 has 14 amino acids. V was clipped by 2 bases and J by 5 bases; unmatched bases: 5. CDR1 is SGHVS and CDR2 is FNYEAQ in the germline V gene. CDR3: CASSLRRGLNEQYF. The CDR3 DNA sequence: TGTGCCAGCAGCTTACGCAGGGGGCTAAACGAGCAGTACTTC.

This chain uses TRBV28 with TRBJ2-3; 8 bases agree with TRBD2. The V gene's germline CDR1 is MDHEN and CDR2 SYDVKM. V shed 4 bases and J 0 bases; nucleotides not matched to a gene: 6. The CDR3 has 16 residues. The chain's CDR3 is CASSSPPSGSTDTQYF. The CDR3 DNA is TGTGCCAGCAGTTCCCCCCCTAGCGGGAGCACAGATACGCAGTATTTT.

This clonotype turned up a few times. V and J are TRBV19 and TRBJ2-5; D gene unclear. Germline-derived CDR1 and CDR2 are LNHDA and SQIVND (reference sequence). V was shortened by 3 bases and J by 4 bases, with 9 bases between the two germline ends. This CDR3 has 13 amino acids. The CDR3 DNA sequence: TGTGCCAGTAGTATGCCCCTGGCAGAGACCCAGTACTTC. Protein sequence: CASSMPLAETQYF. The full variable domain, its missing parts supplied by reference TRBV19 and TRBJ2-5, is DGGITQSPKYLFRKEGQNVTLSCEQNLNHDAMYWYRQDPGQGLRLIYYSQIVNDFQKGDIAEGYSVSREKKESFPLTVTSAQKNPTAFYLCASSMPLAETQYFGPGTRLLVL.

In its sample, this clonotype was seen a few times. The CDR3 loop is CSVREGGANTGELFF. In DNA form, the CDR3 reads TGCAGCGTCAGGGAGGGTGGCGCGAACACCGGGGAGCTGTTTTTT. This sequence joins TRBV29-1 and TRBJ2-2, with 7 bases identical to TRBD2. Trimming at V came to 6 bases and at J to 0 bases, leaving 7 bases not matched to a gene. Per the germline V gene, CDR1 is SQVTM and CDR2 is ANQGSEA. The CDR3 length is 15 residues.